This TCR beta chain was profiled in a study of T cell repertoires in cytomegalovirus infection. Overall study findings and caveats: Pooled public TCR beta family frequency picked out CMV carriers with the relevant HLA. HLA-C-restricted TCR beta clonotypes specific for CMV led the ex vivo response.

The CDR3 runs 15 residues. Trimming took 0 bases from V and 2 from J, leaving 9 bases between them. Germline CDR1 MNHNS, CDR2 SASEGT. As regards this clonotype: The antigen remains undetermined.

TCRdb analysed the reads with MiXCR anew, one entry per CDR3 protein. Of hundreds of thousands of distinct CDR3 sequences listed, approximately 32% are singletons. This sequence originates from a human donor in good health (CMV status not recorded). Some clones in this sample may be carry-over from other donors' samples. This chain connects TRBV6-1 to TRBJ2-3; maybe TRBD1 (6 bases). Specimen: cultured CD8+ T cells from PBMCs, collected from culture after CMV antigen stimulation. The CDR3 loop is CASSEATGPTDTQYF. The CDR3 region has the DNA TGTGCCAGCAGTGAAGCGACAGGTCCCACAGATACGCAGTATTTT.